This T cell receptor (beta chain) emerged from a study of blood T cell repertoires in COVID-19. Study-level information: T cells, B-cell-depleted T cells, or PBMCs supplied cDNA or gDNA.

Generated by immunoSEQ multiplex PCR, the TCRdb table keeps only in-frame clones and is missing some. The sample holds 200,000 to 250,000 clones, approximately 80% seen once. The sequence came from a woman of 80 years or more with active or convalescent COVID-19. Sequences were obtained from peripheral blood.

The CDR3, as DNA: TGCAGTGCTAGTACAGGGGGTCTATATCAGCCCCAGCATTTT. Its protein is CSASTGGLYQPQHF. The chain couples TRBV20-1 to TRBJ1-5; TRBD1 matches at 8 bases. The CDR3 is 14 amino acids. Germline assignment: CDR1 DFQATT and CDR2 SNEGSKA (reference sequence). J lost 5 bases, V lost 3 bases, and 6 bases had no gene match.